This entry lists 17 T cell receptor beta chains sequenced from one sample in a study of shared clonotypes between healthy human individuals. CD45RO-negative, CCR7-selected cells formed the naive CD8 fraction, which excluded terminally differentiated effector memory CD45RA+ cells. Produced via immunoSEQ multiplex PCR; TCRdb's table is partial and in-frame only. The sample holds about 2.2 million clones, around 93% seen once. Material: naive CD8+ T cells from PBMCs. The receptors here all came from a man aged 18 to 35 in good health. Some clones in this sample may be carry-over from other donors' samples.

The chain couples TRBV9 to TRBJ2-6, with D unresolved. The CDR3 consists of 17 residues. From germline, CDR1 is SGDLS and CDR2 YYNGEE. Trimming pared 1 base from V and 0 bases from J, leaving 11 bases between. This chain's CDR3 is CASSVSQPLSGANVLTF. CDR3 DNA sequence: TGTGCCAGCAGCGTAAGCCAGCCTCTCTCTGGGGCCAACGTCCTGACTTTC.

The rearrangement uses TRBV28 and TRBJ2-1; no clear D. There are 12 residues in the CDR3. The ends were cut back, 3 bases at V and 6 bases at J, with 6 bases in the middle. Germline lookup yields CDR1 MDHEN and CDR2 SYDVKM. The CDR3 DNA reads TGTGCCAGCAGTTTGCTCCTCAATGAGCAGTTCTTC. This translates into CASSLLLNEQFF.

The chain combines TRBV15 with TRBJ2-1, with D possibly TRBD2 on 5 matching bases. Between the trimmed V and J ends, which lost 2 bases and 0 bases, there was a span of 8 bases. Germline V gene sequence: CDR1 LNHNV, CDR2 YYDKDF (reference sequence). The CDR3 is 15 amino acids. The CDR3 region has the DNA TGTGCCACCAGCAGAACTAGTAACTCCTACAATGAGCAGTTCTTC. This encodes CATSRTSNSYNEQFF.

V is TRBV4-1 and J is TRBJ1-1; TRBD1 might be the D (5 bases). V shed 4 bases and J shed 5 bases, with 14 bases lying between them. Germline CDR1 reads MGHRA; CDR2 reads YSYEKL. This CDR3 spans 14 amino acids. CDR3 DNA sequence: TGCGCCAGCAGCCTAAAGGAGGGACGAACTGAAGCTTTCTTT. Translated: CASSLKEGRTEAFF.

A note on this clone: The sample contains more than one DNA sequence encoding this CDR3. This chain's CDR3 is CASSPGQGAYEQYF. In DNA form, the CDR3 reads TGTGCCAGTAGTCCTGGACAGGGTGCCTACGAGCAGTACTTC. The rearrangement joins TRBV19 to TRBJ2-7; 8 positions match TRBD1. The junction had 5 bases not matched to a gene; V was cut back by 5 bases and J by 2 bases. The CDR3 sequence is 14 residues long. The germline V gene has CDR1 LNHDA and CDR2 SQIVND (reference sequence).

The chain recombines TRBV7-9 with TRBJ1-4, with D perhaps TRBD1 (5 bases). CDR1 is SEHNR, CDR2 FQNEAQ, per germline (reference sequence). This CDR3 is 15 amino acids long. The ends were cut back, 5 bases at V and 8 bases at J, with 18 bases in the middle. CDR3 sequence: CASSPGQGLDEKLFF. CDR3 bases: TGTGCCAGCAGCCCTGGGCAGGGACTGGACGAAAAACTGTTTTTT.

The chain uses TRBV10-3 and TRBJ2-1; 7 nucleotides match TRBD1. V gave up 2 bases and J gave up 1 base; unmatched junction bases: 11. In germline, CDR1 is ENHRY, CDR2 SYGVKD. The CDR3 consists of 18 residues. The CDR3: CAISEPLTGRSSYNEQFF. As DNA, the CDR3 is TGTGCCATCAGTGAGCCCTTGACAGGGAGAAGTTCCTACAATGAGCAGTTCTTC.

The chain links TRBV30 to TRBJ2-3, with 10 bases fitting TRBD2. Germline CDR1 is GTSNPN and CDR2 is SVGIG (reference sequence). With V trimmed by 2 bases and J by 4 bases, 3 bases remained unmatched. This CDR3 is 14 amino acids long. DNA of the CDR3: TGTGCCTGGAGTTGGACTAGCGGTCCAGATACGCAGTATTTT. Its protein product is CAWSWTSGPDTQYF.

The chain has TRBV27 and TRBJ2-5; 7 bases map to TRBD1. V was pared by 9 bases and J by 5 bases, with 6 bases of the junction left unmatched. This CDR3 has 12 residues. Germline CDR1 and CDR2: MNHEY and SMNVEV (reference sequence). The chain's CDR3 is CASHRGEETQYF. The CDR3 bases are TGTGCCAGTCACAGGGGTGAGGAGACCCAGTACTTC.

The chain is built from TRBV6-5 and TRBJ2-7, with unresolved D. The V gene's germline CDR1 is MNHEY and CDR2 SVGAGI. V was clipped by 0 bases and J by 0 bases, with 9 bases between them. The CDR3 contains 15 residues. The CDR3 reads CASSYSAWSSYEQYF. The CDR3 DNA reads as TGTGCCAGCAGTTACTCGGCATGGAGCTCCTACGAGCAGTACTTC.

Note on this clone: Other nucleotide sequences in the sample specify the same CDR3. The V call is TRBV5-1, the J call TRBJ1-1; a possible D gene is TRBD1 (6 bases). The CDR3 has 15 amino acids. V lost 3 bases and J lost 0, with 12 bases in between. The germline gives CDR1 SGHRS, CDR2 YFSETQ. CDR3 loop: CASSSKQGMNTEAFF. For the CDR3, the DNA is TGCGCCAGCAGCTCGAAACAGGGAATGAACACTGAAGCTTTCTTT.

This sequence joins TRBV9 and TRBJ2-6, with a weak D call TRBD1 (5 bases). The CDR3 runs 19 residues. Germline CDR1 reads SGDLS; CDR2 reads YYNGEE. V was cut by 0 bases and J by 3 bases, with 19 bases left in between. DNA of the CDR3: TGTGCCAGCAGCGTAGAGAAGGGGCAGAATTTGCGTGGGGCCAACGTCCTGACTTTC. Protein: CASSVEKGQNLRGANVLTF.

The chain employs TRBV29-1 and TRBJ2-7; 9 bases map to TRBD1. Germline CDR1 reads SQVTM; CDR2 reads ANQGSEA. Trimming at V came to 2 bases and at J to 1 base, leaving 6 bases not matched to a gene. The CDR3 covers 15 residues. The CDR3 DNA follows: TGCAGCGTTGAACCGGAGACAGGGGGGTCCTACGAGCAGTACTTC. It yields the protein CSVEPETGGSYEQYF.

A note on this clone: Other DNA sequences within the sample encode an identical CDR3. The chain's CDR3 is CASSLLNEQFF. The CDR3, as DNA: TGTGCCAGCAGTTTACTCAATGAGCAGTTCTTC. The chain joins TRBV28 to TRBJ2-1; D ambiguous. This CDR3 has 11 residues. Germline V gene sequence: CDR1 MDHEN, CDR2 SYDVKM. Trimming took 2 bases from V and 6 from J, leaving 2 bases between them.

V is TRBV10-3 and J is TRBJ2-5; 8 bases agree with TRBD1. The CDR3 consists of 16 residues. Germline V gene data show CDR1 as ENHRY and CDR2 as SYGVKD. The V and J ends lost 6 bases and 5 bases, in that order; junction bases with no gene match: 14. CDR3 nucleotides: TGTGCCATCAGAAATAGGACAGGGAAGGTCGGTGAGACCCAGTACTTC. Translated, it gives CAIRNRTGKVGETQYF.

The chain is built from TRBV4-3 and TRBJ1-1; possible D gene TRBD1, 6 bases. The germline V gene has CDR1 LGHNA and CDR2 YSLEER. The CDR3 sequence is 15 residues long. V lost 2 bases and J 5 bases, leaving 15 bases between the germline ends. The CDR3 DNA reads as TGCGCCAGCAGCCAAACCGACAGGAGGGGTACTGAAGCTTTCTTT. This sequence encodes CASSQTDRRGTEAFF.

The V and J genes are TRBV7-2 and TRBJ2-3, with 9 bases that match TRBD2. This CDR3 spans 17 amino acids. With V trimmed by 2 bases and J by 5 bases, 11 bases remained unmatched. Germline-derived CDR1 and CDR2 are SGHTA and FQGNSA. CDR3 sequence: CASSLRRGGRALDTQYF. CDR3 sequence (DNA): TGTGCCAGCAGCTTAAGGAGAGGCGGGAGGGCCTTAGATACGCAGTATTTT.